Below, one T cell receptor beta chain is given with its context. Its antigen is still unknown. The assay was immunoSEQ multiplex PCR, and TCRdb's table has in-frame clones only and misses some. The sample has just under 65,000 clones; over 75% are singletons. The sample is drawn from a study of OX40 agonist ivuxolimab in advanced cancers. General study points: At 0.1 to 3.0 mg/kg and by week 6, clonal expansion occurred in CD4+ and CD8+ blood T cells. In general, CD8+ T cells held more expanded clones than CD4+ did, on average.

V lost 8 bases and J 7 bases, leaving 11 bases between the germline ends. The CDR3 covers 11 residues. Germline loops: CDR1 MNHEY, CDR2 SMNVEV (reference sequence). Sequencing was performed on CD4+ or CD8+ T cells sorted from blood, taken in a trial of the OX40 agonist ivuxolimab. The source is an adult with an advanced solid tumor such as melanoma, head and neck, liver or kidney cancer. V is TRBV27 and J is TRBJ1-1; D gene ambiguous. CDR3 nucleotides: TGTGCCAGCCATTACGTTGGTGAAGCTTTCTTT. It codes for CASHYVGEAFF.